This entry features one T cell receptor beta chain sequence. Its antigen remains unidentified. This record comes from a study of T cell responses to AZD1222 COVID-19 vaccine. Findings and limits, study-wide: Researchers took repertoire samples only after the peak T cell response had come. Most donors were white British and more were female, and clonal diversity was possibly underestimated. Two AZD1222 administrations were followed by greater Spike-specific TCR breadth and depth.

The data were produced by immunoSEQ multiplex PCR, yet TCRdb's version contains in-frame clones alone and is incomplete. The data show 70,000 to 100,000 clones, 80% to 90% seen once. CDR3 length: 16 amino acids. Germline loops: CDR1 LGHDT, CDR2 YNNKEL (reference sequence). The J segment lost 0 bases and the V segment lost 3 bases, leaving 7 bases of the junction unmatched. The receptor was derived from an adult who received the AZD1222 COVID-19 vaccine. The chain employs TRBV3-1 (or the pseudogene TRBV3-2) and TRBJ1-2, with 7 positions matching TRBD1. The specimen comprised peripheral blood, sampled 28 days after the second AZD1222 dose. CDR3 in amino acids: CASSQMGTDTNYGYTF. CDR3 nucleotides: TGTGCCAGCAGCCAGATGGGGACAGATACTAACTATGGCTACACCTTC.